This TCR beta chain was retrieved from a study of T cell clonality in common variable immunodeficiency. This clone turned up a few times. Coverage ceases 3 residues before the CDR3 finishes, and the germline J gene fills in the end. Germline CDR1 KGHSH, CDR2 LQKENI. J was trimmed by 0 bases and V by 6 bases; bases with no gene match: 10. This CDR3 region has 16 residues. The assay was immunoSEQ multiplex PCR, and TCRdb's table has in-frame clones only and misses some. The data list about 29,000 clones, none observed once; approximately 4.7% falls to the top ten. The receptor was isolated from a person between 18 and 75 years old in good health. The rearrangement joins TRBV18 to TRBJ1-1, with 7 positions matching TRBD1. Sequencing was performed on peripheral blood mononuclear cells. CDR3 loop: CASSPRDRTLNTEAFF. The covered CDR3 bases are TGTGCCAGCTCGCCCCGGGACAGAACCCTGAACACTGAA.